The present T cell receptor beta chain was sequenced within a study of T cell clones after liver transplantation. Looking at the study overall: Immunosuppression withdrawal was tried within 2 years after liver transplantation in this trial. HCV positivity affected three of eight recipients; the rest lacked autoimmune or viral indications.

Here immunoSEQ multiplex PCR was the method, and the copy in TCRdb shows in-frame clones only, minus some. The table includes around 110,000 clones, 90% detected once. Germline assignment: CDR1 SEHNR and CDR2 FQNEAQ (reference sequence). This CDR3 is built from 13 residues. With 1 base removed from V and 5 bases from J, the gap between germline ends came to 8 bases. Source: CD4+ T cells from blood, taken 12 months after liver transplant. The rearrangement links TRBV7-9 to TRBJ2-5; D not certain. The sequence was collected from a human patient who received a liver transplant. Some T cells here may be from the graft donor. The DNA for the CDR3 is TGTGCCAGCAGCTTAGGGCCCGTGGAGACCCAGTACTTC. This sequence encodes CASSLGPVETQYF.